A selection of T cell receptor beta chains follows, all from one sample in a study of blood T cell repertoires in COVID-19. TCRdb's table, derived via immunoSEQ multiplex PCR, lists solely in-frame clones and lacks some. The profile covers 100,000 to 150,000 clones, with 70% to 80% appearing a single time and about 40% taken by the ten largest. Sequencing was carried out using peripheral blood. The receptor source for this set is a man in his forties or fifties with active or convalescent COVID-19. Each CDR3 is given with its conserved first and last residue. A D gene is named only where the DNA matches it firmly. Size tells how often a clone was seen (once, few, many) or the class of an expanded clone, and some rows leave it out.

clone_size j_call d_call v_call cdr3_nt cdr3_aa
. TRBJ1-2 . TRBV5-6 TGTGCCAGCAGCTTGGCCGGGAGGGGAAGCTACACCTTC CASSLAGRGSYTF
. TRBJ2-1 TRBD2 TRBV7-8 TGTGCCAGCAGCTTGGGGGTAGCGGGGGACAAATACAATGAGCAGTTCTTC CASSLGVAGDKYNEQFF
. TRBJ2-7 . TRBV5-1 TGCGCCAGCAGCTTGGGGGGCCTCTATGGAGAGCAGTACTTC CASSLGGLYGEQYF
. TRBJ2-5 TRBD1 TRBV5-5 TGTGCCAGCTTAACCGGGACAGAGCAAGAGACCCAGTACTTC CASLTGTEQETQYF
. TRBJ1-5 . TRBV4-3 TGCGCCAGCAGCCAAGATTACAGTGGCAATCAGCCCCAGCATTTT CASSQDYSGNQPQHF
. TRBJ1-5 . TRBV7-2 TGTGCCAGCAGCCCAGCGGGAGGGCAGGGGAATCAGCCCCAGCATTTT CASSPAGGQGNQPQHF
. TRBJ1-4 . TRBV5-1 TGCGCCAGCAGCTTATCCGGGGGAGGAGGCGAAAAACTGTTTTTT CASSLSGGGGEKLFF
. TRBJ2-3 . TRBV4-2 TGTGCCAGCAGCCAAGAAATATCGGACAGCGATTATACGCAGTATTTT CASSQEISDSDYTQYF
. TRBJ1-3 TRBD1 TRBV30 TGTGCCTGGTTGGGTCACAGGGGCTTCTCTGGAAACACCATATATTTT CAWLGHRGFSGNTIYF
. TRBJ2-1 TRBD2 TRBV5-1 TGCGCCAGCAGCTTGGACGGACTAGCGGGAGTCAATGAGCAGTTCTTC CASSLDGLAGVNEQFF
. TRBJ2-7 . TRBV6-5 TGTGCCAGCAGTTACAGTCAGCGCTACGAGCAGTACTTC CASSYSQRYEQYF
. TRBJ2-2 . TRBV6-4 TGTGCCAGCAGTGACCTCCCTTTACCTAGCACTAAGGAGACCGGGGAGCTGTTTTTT CASSDLPLPSTKETGELFF
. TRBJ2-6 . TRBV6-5 TGTGCCAGCCTGGGGCGAACTGGGGCCAACGTCCTGACTTTC CASLGRTGANVLTF
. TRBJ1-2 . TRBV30 TGTGCCTGGAGTAGTGGGGGGTTGGGCTACACCTTC CAWSSGGLGYTF
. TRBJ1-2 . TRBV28 TGTGCCAGCAGTTCCACAGGGTATGGCTACACCTTC CASSSTGYGYTF
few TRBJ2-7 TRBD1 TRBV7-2 TGTGCCAGCAGCTCCCCGGGACAGCCTCCCTACGAGCAGTACTTC CASSSPGQPPYEQYF
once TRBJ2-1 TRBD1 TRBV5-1 TGCGCCAGCCGCCAGACAGGGGGATCCTACAATGAGCAGTTCTTC CASRQTGGSYNEQFF
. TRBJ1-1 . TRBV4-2 TGTGCCAGCAGCCAAGATCGAGGCACTGAAGCTTTCTTT CASSQDRGTEAFF
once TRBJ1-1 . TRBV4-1 TGCGCCAGCAGCCAAGGGCTCTTGAACACTGAAGCTTTCTTT CASSQGLLNTEAFF
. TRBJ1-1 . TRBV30 TGTGCCTGGACCCGCAGGGGCCCTGAAGCTTTCTTT CAWTRRGPEAFF
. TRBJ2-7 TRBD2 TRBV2 TGTGCCAGCAGCAGGAGCGGGAGTGGGGGGCTCGCGGACGAGCAGTACTTC CASSRSGSGGLADEQYF
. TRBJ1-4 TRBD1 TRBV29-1 TGCAGCGCTCAACAGGGGGCCGAAAAACTGTTTTTT CSAQQGAEKLFF
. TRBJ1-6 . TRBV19 TGTGCCAGTAGTTCGACAGACGATTCACCCCTCCACTTT CASSSTDDSPLHF
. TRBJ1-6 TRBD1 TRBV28 TGTGCCAGCACCCCGGGACAGTATAATTCACCCCTCCACTTT CASTPGQYNSPLHF
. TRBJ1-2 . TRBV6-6 TGTGCCAGCATGAGGGCGGGGTCTGGCTACACCTTC CASMRAGSGYTF
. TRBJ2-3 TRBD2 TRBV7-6 TGTGCCAGCAGCCCCTCTAGCGGGGGGGGTGATACGCAGTATTTT CASSPSSGGGDTQYF
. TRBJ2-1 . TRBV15 TGTGCCACCAGCAGAGTAGAGGATTACAATGAGCAGTTCTTC CATSRVEDYNEQFF
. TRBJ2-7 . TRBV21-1 TGTGCCAGCAGCCCACTAGCAAAAAGGCTAACTGTCTACGAGCAGTACTTC CASSPLAKRLTVYEQYF
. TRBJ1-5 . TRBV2 TGTGCCAGCCAGGGGCAGGTCGTCCAGCCCCAGCATTTT CASQGQVVQPQHF